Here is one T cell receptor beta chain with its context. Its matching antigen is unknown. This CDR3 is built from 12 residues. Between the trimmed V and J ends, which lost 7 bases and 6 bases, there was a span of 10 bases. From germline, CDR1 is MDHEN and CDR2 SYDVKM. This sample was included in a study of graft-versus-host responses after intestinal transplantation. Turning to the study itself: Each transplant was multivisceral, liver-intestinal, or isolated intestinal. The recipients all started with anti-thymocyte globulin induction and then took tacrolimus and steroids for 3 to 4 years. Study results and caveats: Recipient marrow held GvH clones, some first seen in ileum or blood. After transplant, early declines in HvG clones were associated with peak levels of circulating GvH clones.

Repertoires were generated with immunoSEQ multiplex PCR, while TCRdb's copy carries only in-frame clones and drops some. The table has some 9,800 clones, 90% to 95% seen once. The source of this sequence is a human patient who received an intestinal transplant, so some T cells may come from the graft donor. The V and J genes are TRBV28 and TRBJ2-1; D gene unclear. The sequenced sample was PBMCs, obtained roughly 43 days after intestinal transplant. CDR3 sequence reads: CASTFSGNEQFF. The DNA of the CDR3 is TGTGCCAGCACCTTCTCAGGCAATGAGCAGTTCTTC.